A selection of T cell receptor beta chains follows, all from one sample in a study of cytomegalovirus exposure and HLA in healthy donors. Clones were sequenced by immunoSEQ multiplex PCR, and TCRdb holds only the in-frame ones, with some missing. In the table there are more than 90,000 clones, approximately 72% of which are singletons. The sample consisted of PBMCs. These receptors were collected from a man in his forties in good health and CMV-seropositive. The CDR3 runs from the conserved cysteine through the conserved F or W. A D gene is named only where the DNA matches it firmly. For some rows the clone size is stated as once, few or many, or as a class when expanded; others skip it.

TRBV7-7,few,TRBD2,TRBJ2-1,CASSLSGGLQFF,TGTGCTAGCAGCCTTAGCGGGGGCCTCCAGTTCTTC
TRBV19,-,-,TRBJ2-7,CASSPSVSSYEQYF,TGTGCCAGTAGCCCTAGCGTCAGCTCCTACGAGCAGTACTTC
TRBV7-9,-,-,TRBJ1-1,CASSLGSTEAFF,TGTGCCAGCAGCTTAGGCAGCACTGAAGCTTTCTTT
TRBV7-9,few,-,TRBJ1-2,CASSLDQGSYGYTF,TGTGCCAGCAGCTTAGACCAGGGCTCCTATGGCTACACCTTC
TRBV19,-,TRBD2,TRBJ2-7,CASSVGLAGYEQYF,TGTGCCAGTAGTGTCGGACTAGCGGGCTACGAGCAGTACTTC
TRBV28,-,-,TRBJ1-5,CASSLGHSNQPQHF,TGTGCCAGCAGTTTAGGACATAGCAATCAGCCCCAGCATTTT
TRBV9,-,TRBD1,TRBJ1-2,CASSARVRDRETGYTF,TGTGCCAGCAGCGCCCGCGTAAGGGACAGGGAAACTGGCTACACCTTC
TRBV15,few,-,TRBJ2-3,CATSGGTATDTQYF,TGTGCCACCAGCGGAGGGACAGCCACAGATACGCAGTATTTT
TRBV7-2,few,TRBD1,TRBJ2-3,CASSAQQGLITDTQYF,TGTGCCAGCAGCGCCCAACAGGGGTTAATTACAGATACGCAGTATTTT
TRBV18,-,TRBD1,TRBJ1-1,CASSPDRVNTEAFF,TGTGCCAGCTCACCAGACAGGGTGAACACTGAAGCTTTCTTT
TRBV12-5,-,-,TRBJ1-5,CASGLGGTNQPQHF,TGTGCTAGTGGTTTGGGGGGGACTAATCAGCCCCAGCATTTT
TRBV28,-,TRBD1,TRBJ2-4,CASSSRTGVFGNIQYF,TGTGCCAGCAGTTCAAGGACAGGGGTTTTTGGAAACATTCAGTACTTC
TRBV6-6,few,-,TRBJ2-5,CASSLGETQYF,TGTGCCAGCAGTCTCGGAGAGACCCAGTACTTC
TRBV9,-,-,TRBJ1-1,CASSVARVSTEAFF,TGTGCCAGCAGCGTAGCTAGAGTTAGCACTGAAGCTTTCTTT
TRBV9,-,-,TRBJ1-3,CASSGGRALSGNTIYF,TGTGCCAGCAGCGGGGGCAGGGCCCTCTCTGGAAACACCATATATTTT
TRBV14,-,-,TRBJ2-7,CASSPVQGFSYEQYF,TGTGCCAGCAGCCCCGTCCAGGGATTCTCCTACGAGCAGTACTTC
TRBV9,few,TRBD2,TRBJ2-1,CASSGGASGSGNEQFF,TGTGCCAGCAGCGGAGGGGCTAGCGGGAGTGGTAATGAGCAGTTCTTC
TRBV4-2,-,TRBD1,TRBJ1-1,CASSQQSGTGETEAFF,TGTGCCAGCAGCCAACAAAGCGGGACAGGGGAAACTGAAGCTTTCTTT
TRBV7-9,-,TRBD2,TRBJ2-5,CASSLAGGAETQYF,TGTGCCAGCAGCTTAGCGGGAGGGGCAGAGACCCAGTACTTC
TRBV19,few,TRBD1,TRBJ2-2,CASSLLTGYTGELFF,TGTGCCAGTAGCCTCTTGACAGGGTACACCGGGGAGCTGTTTTTT
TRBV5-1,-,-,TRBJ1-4,CASSLNGVGEKLFF,TGCGCCAGCAGCTTGAACGGGGTGGGGGAAAAACTGTTTTTT
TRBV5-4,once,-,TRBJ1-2,CASSFPGNYGYTF,TGTGCCAGCAGCTTCCCGGGGAACTATGGCTACACCTTC
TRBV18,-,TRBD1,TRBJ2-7,CASSRQGTSYEQYF,TGTGCCAGCTCACGACAGGGGACTTCCTACGAGCAGTACTTC
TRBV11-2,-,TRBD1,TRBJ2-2,CASSFGQAGFF,TGTGCCAGCAGCTTTGGACAGGCCGGGTTTTTT
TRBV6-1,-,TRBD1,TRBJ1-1,CASSQDRGFTEAFF,TGTGCCAGCAGCCAAGACAGGGGATTCACTGAAGCTTTCTTT
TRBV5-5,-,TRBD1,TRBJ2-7,CASSPRTGQRYF,TGTGCCAGCAGCCCTCGGACAGGCCAGAGGTACTTC
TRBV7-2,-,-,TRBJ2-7,CASSQRYEQYF,TGTGCCAGCAGCCAGCGGTACGAGCAGTACTTC
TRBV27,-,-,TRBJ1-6,CASSSIPREHNSPLHF,TGTGCCAGCAGTTCCATTCCTAGAGAGCATAATTCACCCCTCCACTTT